This is a list of T cell receptor beta chains from one sample in a study of T cell repertoires in cytomegalovirus infection. Their specific antigens are unknown. Using its own MiXCR run on the reads, TCRdb lists one record per CDR3 protein. The sample gives approximately 73,000 distinct CDR3 sequences, around 37% of which show up once; 85% to 95% is in the top ten. Sample: CD8+ T cells from cultured PBMCs, taken from culture after CMV antigen stimulation. Receptors originate from a human donor in good health (CMV status not recorded). Some clones in this sample may be carry-over from other donors' samples. Each CDR3 is given with its conserved first and last residue. Each record gives: J gene, V gene, D gene, clone size, CDR3 protein, CDR3 DNA. The D gene is left open where the match is weak. Clone size is not always given. Where it is, it says once, few, many or a class for expanded clones.

TRBJ1-1 TRBV27 . . CASSFGRDTEAFF TGTGCCAGCAGTTTTGGGCGGGACACTGAAGCTTTCTTT
TRBJ1-5 TRBV7-9 . . CASSPDGNSNQPQHF TGTGCCAGCAGCCCGGACGGTAATAGCAATCAGCCCCAGCATTTT
TRBJ2-5 TRBV28 TRBD1 . CASSLPRGPQETQYF TGTGCCAGCAGTTTGCCCAGGGGGCCTCAAGAGACCCAGTACTTC
TRBJ2-7 TRBV27 TRBD1 . CASGAPGQGTYEQYF TGTGCCAGCGGGGCACCGGGACAGGGTACCTACGAGCAGTACTTC
TRBJ2-1 TRBV5-1 TRBD2 few CASSSKLAGVSYNEQFF TGCGCCAGCAGCTCGAAGCTAGCGGGGGTGTCCTACAATGAGCAGTTCTTC
TRBJ2-4 TRBV27 . . CASSLGRRGYPKNIQYF TGTGCCAGCAGTTTAGGGCGGAGGGGGTATCCGAAAAACATTCAGTACTTC
TRBJ1-1 TRBV7-2 . few CASSLTRGWTEAFF TGTGCCAGCAGCTTAACCCGGGGGTGGACTGAAGCTTTCTTT
TRBJ1-1 TRBV7-6 TRBD1 . CASSLATGGTEAFF TGTGCCAGCAGCTTAGCTACAGGGGGCACTGAAGCTTTCTTT
TRBJ2-3 TRBV7-2 TRBD2 . CASSLRKLAGGLGDTQYF TGTGCCAGCAGCTTAAGAAAGTTGGCGGGGGGCCTGGGAGATACGCAGTATTTT
TRBJ2-5 TRBV5-1 TRBD1 few CASSSGTGLGQETQYF TGCGCCAGCAGCTCCGGGACAGGATTGGGCCAAGAGACCCAGTACTTC
TRBJ2-2 TRBV7-8 . . CASSWASNTGELFF TGTGCCAGCAGCTGGGCTTCGAACACCGGGGAGCTGTTTTTT
TRBJ2-7 TRBV4-1 . . CASSQLQSSRYEQYF TGCGCCAGCAGCCAACTGCAGAGTTCACGCTACGAGCAGTACTTC
TRBJ2-5 TRBV7-2 TRBD2 few CASSYGLAGYQETQYF TGTGCCAGCAGCTACGGACTAGCGGGGTACCAAGAGACCCAGTACTTC
TRBJ1-3 TRBV27 . few CASSKSWAGNTIYF TGTGCCAGCAGTAAATCCTGGGCTGGAAACACCATATATTTT
TRBJ1-1 TRBV4-3 . few CASSLGDWARTEAFF TGCGCCAGCAGCCTCGGGGACTGGGCGAGGACTGAAGCTTTCTTT
TRBJ2-5 TRBV5-6 TRBD1 . CASSLEYDRVETQYF TGTGCCAGCAGCTTGGAGTACGACAGGGTAGAGACCCAGTACTTC
TRBJ2-3 TRBV6-6 TRBD1 . CASSYVWTGRDTQYF TGTGCCAGCAGTTATGTCTGGACAGGGCGTGATACGCAGTATTTT
TRBJ1-3 TRBV7-2 TRBD1 . CASRNRPGQGPGNTIYF TGTGCCAGCAGGAATCGACCGGGACAGGGTCCCGGAAACACCATATATTTT
TRBJ1-3 TRBV7-2 . many CASSLSFGRGSGNTIYF TGTGCCAGCAGTCTATCGTTCGGGCGAGGGTCTGGAAACACCATATATTTT
TRBJ1-3 TRBV7-9 . many CASSLGGPAGNTIYF TGTGCCAGCAGCTTGGGGGGACCGGCCGGAAACACCATATATTTT
TRBJ2-1 TRBV6-8 TRBD2 . CASSPSGGRDEQFF TGTGCCAGCAGTCCTAGCGGGGGTAGAGATGAGCAGTTCTTC
TRBJ1-2 TRBV10-3 . . CAISERRERTYGYTF TGTGCCATCAGTGAGAGGAGGGAACGGACCTATGGCTACACCTTC
TRBJ2-7 TRBV7-8 TRBD1 . CASSTGQVYEQYF TGTGCCAGCAGCACCGGACAGGTCTACGAGCAGTACTTC
TRBJ2-1 TRBV24-1 . . CATSSVVNNEQFF TGTGCCACCAGTTCAGTCGTGAACAATGAGCAGTTCTTC
TRBJ2-4 TRBV12-3/TRBV12-4 TRBD1 few CASSSPTGGTNIQYF TGTGCCAGCAGTTCCCCGACAGGGGGTACTAACATTCAGTACTTC
TRBJ1-2 TRBV12-5 TRBD1 few CASGPKAGQLDGYTF TGTGCTAGTGGCCCGAAGGCGGGACAGCTAGATGGCTACACCTTC
TRBJ2-7 TRBV7-9 . once CASSSLGSSYEQYF TGTGCCAGCAGCTCCCTCGGCAGTTCCTACGAGCAGTACTTC
TRBJ1-1 TRBV12-3/TRBV12-4 . . CASSLSVNTEAFF TGTGCCAGCAGTTTATCAGTGAACACTGAAGCTTTCTTT
TRBJ1-1 TRBV7-2 . . CASSLGGVGTEAFF TGTGCCAGCAGCTTAGGAGGTGTTGGGACTGAAGCTTTCTTT
TRBJ2-3 TRBV11-1 . few CASSLGVGGTDTQYF TGTGCCAGCAGCTTAGGAGTAGGGGGCACAGATACGCAGTATTTT
TRBJ1-4 TRBV7-2 TRBD1 . CASSLQGASGEKLFF TGTGCCAGCAGCTTACAGGGGGCGAGTGGTGAAAAACTGTTTTTT
TRBJ1-1 TRBV7-8 . few CASSLASQTELLNTEAFF TGTGCCAGCAGCTTAGCCTCCCAGACAGAGTTGCTGAACACTGAAGCTTTCTTT
TRBJ2-2 TRBV19 . . CASSPNRDRFSGELFF TGTGCCAGTAGTCCTAATCGGGACCGGTTTTCCGGGGAGCTGTTTTTT
TRBJ1-1 TRBV12-3/TRBV12-4 TRBD1 few CASNGGQGRGEAFF TGTGCCAGCAACGGAGGACAGGGTCGGGGTGAAGCTTTCTTT
TRBJ2-7 TRBV2 . . CASSEVPGAYKQYF TGTGCCAGCAGTGAAGTTCCAGGAGCCTACAAGCAGTACTTC
TRBJ2-3 TRBV2 TRBD2 once CASRGRTSGGTDTQYF TGTGCCAGCAGGGGACGGACTAGCGGGGGAACAGATACGCAGTATTTT
TRBJ2-7 TRBV7-2 TRBD2 few CATGGTSVNPYEQYF TGTGCCACGGGCGGGACTAGCGTTAACCCCTACGAGCAGTACTTC
TRBJ2-7 TRBV7-9 TRBD1 . CASSLRTGGDEQYF TGTGCCAGCAGCTTACGGACAGGGGGCGACGAGCAGTACTTC
TRBJ2-7 TRBV7-4 TRBD1 . CASSFFGTGGYEQYF TGTGCCAGCAGCTTTTTCGGGACAGGGGGCTACGAGCAGTACTTC
TRBJ1-2 TRBV29-1 TRBD1 . CSVEDLSLTGRKGYGYTF TGCAGCGTTGAAGATCTATCCCTGACAGGGAGGAAGGGTTATGGCTACACCTTC
TRBJ2-1 TRBV6-2/TRBV6-3 . . CASSNRVANNEQFF TGTGCCAGCAGTAACAGGGTGGCTAACAATGAGCAGTTCTTC
TRBJ2-3 TRBV11-2 . few CASSLLDTQYF TGTGCCAGCAGCTTATTAGATACGCAGTATTTT
TRBJ2-3 TRBV7-6 . . CASSSCCSGGTDTQYF TGTGCCAGCAGCTCTTGTTGCTCGGGGGGCACAGATACGCAGTATTTT
TRBJ1-1 TRBV5-6 . . CASSLETDNTEAFF TGTGCCAGCAGCTTGGAGACAGACAACACTGAAGCTTTCTTT
TRBJ2-3 TRBV4-1 . . CASSLGGSYTDTQYF TGCGCCAGCAGCCTGGGGGGTTCATACACAGATACGCAGTATTTT
TRBJ2-7 TRBV6-2/TRBV6-3 . . CASSYSSGEQYF TGTGCCAGCAGTTACTCGTCGGGCGAGCAGTACTTC
TRBJ2-3 TRBV9 TRBD2 . CASSPRTSGSTDTQYF TGTGCCAGCAGCCCCAGGACTAGCGGTAGCACAGATACGCAGTATTTT
TRBJ1-2 TRBV19 TRBD1 . CASTLRTGQGILHYGYTF TGTGCCAGTACCCTTCGGACGGGACAGGGGATTTTGCACTATGGCTACACCTTC
TRBJ1-3 TRBV6-6 . . CASSYEAQFGNTIYF TGTGCCAGCAGTTACGAAGCCCAGTTTGGAAACACCATATATTTT
TRBJ2-5 TRBV27 . many CASSGTDQETQYF TGTGCCAGCAGCGGGACGGACCAAGAGACCCAGTACTTC
TRBJ2-2 TRBV27 . . CASSLSGAVGELFF TGTGCCAGCAGTTTATCGGGGGCCGTCGGGGAGCTGTTTTTT
TRBJ1-1 TRBV6-2/TRBV6-3 . . CASSYRHGDEAFF TGTGCCAGCAGTTACCGACACGGGGATGAAGCTTTCTTT
TRBJ2-7 TRBV7-2 . many CASSIPGYEQYF TGTGCCAGCAGCATTCCAGGGTACGAGCAGTACTTC
TRBJ1-1 TRBV4-1 . . CASSQEGSRGTEAFF TGCGCCAGCAGCCAAGAGGGCAGCCGGGGCACTGAAGCTTTCTTT
TRBJ1-2 TRBV7-6 . . CASIPVDDSNYGYTF TGTGCCAGCATCCCGGTGGATGACTCTAACTATGGCTACACCTTC
TRBJ2-3 TRBV12-3/TRBV12-4 TRBD1 many CASSPGQATDTQYF TGTGCCAGCAGTCCGGGACAGGCCACAGATACGCAGTATTTT
TRBJ2-7 TRBV6-5 TRBD1 few CASSYYGQGYEQYF TGTGCCAGCAGTTACTATGGACAGGGCTACGAGCAGTACTTC
TRBJ2-1 TRBV6-5 . . CASSYSDGFGNEQFF TGTGCCAGCAGTTATTCCGACGGGTTCGGCAATGAGCAGTTCTTC